This T cell receptor beta chain was sequenced for a study of cytomegalovirus exposure and HLA in healthy donors. Findings and caveats of the study: Most TCRs appeared rarely, but some public TCRs recurred in many donors.

The V gene's germline CDR1 is ENHRY and CDR2 SYGVKD. CDR3 length: 15 amino acids. V shed 8 bases, J shed 7 bases, and the junction held 10 bases outside the gene matches. Both 60 Vbeta primers and 13 Jbeta primers went into the PCR. Clones were read by immunoSEQ multiplex PCR, and TCRdb kept only the in-frame ones, dropping some. The data show 40,000 to 55,000 clones, with around 72% seen just once and 2.5% to 3% held by the top ten. Points on this clone: Its antigen is not known.

The clonotype was recovered from a man between 18 and 29 years old in good health and CMV-seronegative. What was sequenced was PBMCs. This chain uses TRBV10-3 with TRBJ2-2; 10 bases align to TRBD1. The CDR3 is CAIFQTGGEGGELFF. The CDR3 coding sequence is TGTGCCATCTTTCAGACAGGGGGCGAGGGCGGGGAGCTGTTTTTT.